These 6 T cell receptor beta chains came from one sample sequenced in a study of cytomegalovirus exposure and HLA in healthy donors (dated by TCRdb to the late 2010s). The library was obtained by the immunoSEQ multiplex PCR assay. The multiplex PCR relied on a mix of 60 forward primers for TCR Vbeta segments and 13 reverse primers for TCR Jbeta segments. In TCRdb, the immuneACCESS table is reduced to in-frame sequences with V and J assigned. These tables do not hold every clone; where another copy was compared, an unresolved V gene accounts for under half, and the others remain unexplained. The sample has roughly 250,000 clones on record, around 80% of them singletons. The ten largest make up roughly 0.31% of the sample. Sequenced: PBMCs. The origin of the receptors is a girl aged 2 to 9 in good health and CMV-seronegative.

This clone turned up a few times. The chain couples TRBV18 to TRBJ1-4, with D possibly matching TRBD1 (6 bases). The germline CDR1 and CDR2 sequences are KGHSH and LQKENI. This CDR3 spans 13 amino acids. V lost 2 bases, J lost 7 bases, and 8 bases lay in between. The CDR3 here is CASSPGGGEKLFF. In DNA form, the CDR3 reads TGTGCCAGCTCACCAGGGGGCGGTGAAAAACTGTTTTTT.

CDR3 residues: CASSVRDSLYF. The CDR3 bases are TGTGCCAGCAGTGTCCGGGACAGTCTATATTTT. The chain carries TRBV6-1 and TRBJ1-3; 7 bases match TRBD1. CDR1 and CDR2 (germline): MNHNS, SASEGT. V lost 4 bases, J lost 14 bases, and 5 bases stayed unmatched. This CDR3 contains 11 residues.

V is TRBV9 and J is TRBJ1-4, with D perhaps matching TRBD1 (6 bases). CDR3 length equals 16 residues. CDR1 SGDLS and CDR2 YYNGEE come from the germline V gene. Trimming cost V 2 bases and J 0 bases, with 11 bases left between them. CDR3 region: CASSVTGSSTNEKLFF. The CDR3 DNA reads TGTGCCAGCAGCGTCACAGGGTCCTCAACTAATGAAAAACTGTTTTTT.

The rearrangement uses TRBV5-1 and TRBJ2-7; 12 bases map to TRBD2. Germline V gene sequence: CDR1 SGHRS, CDR2 YFSETQ. The CDR3 loop spans 14 amino acids. The trim removed 3 bases at V and 4 bases at J, leaving 2 bases unmatched. CDR3 in amino acids: CASSSGTSGYEQYF. In DNA form, the CDR3 reads TGCGCCAGCAGCTCCGGGACTAGCGGGTACGAGCAGTACTTC.

The chain employs TRBV5-1 and TRBJ2-5; 8 positions match TRBD1. Germline V gene lookup returns CDR1 SGHRS and CDR2 YFSETQ. V gave up 3 bases and J gave up 4 bases; unmatched junction bases: 5. The CDR3 has 14 amino acids. CDR3 residues: CASSWTGPGETQYF. CDR3 DNA sequence: TGCGCCAGCAGCTGGACAGGGCCGGGAGAGACCCAGTACTTC.

This chain links TRBV5-1 with TRBJ2-1, with 8 nucleotides matching TRBD2. Unmatched junction bases numbered 2, after V lost 0 bases and J lost 0 bases. Germline V gene lookup returns CDR1 SGHRS and CDR2 YFSETQ. The CDR3 consists of 16 residues. The CDR3 sequence is CASSLAAGGSYNEQFF. DNA of the CDR3: TGCGCCAGCAGCTTGGCGGCGGGAGGCTCCTACAATGAGCAGTTCTTC.